Listed here is a single T cell receptor (beta chain). This entry belongs to a study of shared T cell receptors in the human thymus. Germline lookup yields CDR1 SGHTA and CDR2 FQGTGA. V trimming: 5 bases; J trimming: 5 bases; junction bases outside the gene matches: 10. The CDR3 is 17 residues long. Sequenced by immunoSEQ multiplex PCR; TCRdb stores in-frame clones only, minus some. Altogether hundreds of thousands of clones are present, over 90% being singletons, with the ten largest covering roughly 0.02%. V and J are TRBV7-3 and TRBJ2-3; TRBD2 aligns across 13 bases. Sequencing input: thymocytes. This clonotype was sampled from a human donor. The CDR3 reads CASSARLAGGGLDTQYF. Here the CDR3 DNA reads TGTGCCAGCAGCGCCCGACTAGCGGGAGGCGGTCTAGATACGCAGTATTTT.